Listed below are T cell receptor beta chains from one sample, sequenced in a study of blood T cells in healthy people across ages. Using its own MiXCR run on the 5' RACE reads, TCRdb lists one record per CDR3 protein. The table lists 920,000 or so distinct CDR3 sequences, over 35% of them singletons. Source material: blood. The source of these receptors is a woman aged 55-70 years in good health. CDR3s include the opening cysteine and the closing phenylalanine or tryptophan. The order of the fields is J gene, V gene, clone size, D gene, CDR3 protein, CDR3 DNA. The D gene is left open where the match is weak. Clone size is not always given. Where it is, it says once, few, many or a class for expanded clones.

>TRBJ2-6|TRBV9|.|.
CASGPTSGANVLTF
TGTGCCAGCGGACCAACCTCTGGGGCCAACGTCCTGACTTTC
>TRBJ2-2|TRBV27|.|.
CASSDGANTGELFF
TGTGCCAGCAGTGACGGAGCGAACACCGGGGAGCTGTTTTTT
>TRBJ2-2|TRBV7-2|once|.
CASSSIPGIFVGELFF
TGTGCCAGCAGCTCGATTCCCGGGATATTCGTCGGGGAGCTGTTTTTT
>TRBJ2-3|TRBV2|once|.
CASRQPGTPLADTQYF
TGTGCCAGCAGGCAACCCGGGACTCCCTTAGCAGATACGCAGTATTTT
>TRBJ2-5|TRBV20-1|.|.
CSAGRSGLQETQYF
TGCAGTGCTGGACGATCCGGGTTACAAGAGACCCAGTACTTC
>TRBJ2-7|TRBV29-1|many|.
CSVLVPGGEQYF
TGCAGCGTCCTGGTTCCGGGCGGGGAGCAGTACTTC
>TRBJ2-7|TRBV2|.|.
CASTASAGEQYF
TGTGCCAGCACGGCTTCGGCTGGAGAGCAGTACTTC
>TRBJ2-3|TRBV18|.|.
CASSPPTINTQYF
TGTGCCAGCTCACCACCCACTATAAATACGCAGTATTTT
>TRBJ2-7|TRBV20-1|.|.
CSARDPSDDTYEQYF
TGCAGTGCTAGAGATCCTAGCGACGACACCTACGAGCAGTACTTC
>TRBJ2-3|TRBV7-9|.|.
CASSLALGVSSTDTQYF
TGTGCCAGCAGCTTAGCGCTAGGTGTCTCTAGCACAGATACGCAGTATTTT
>TRBJ2-7|TRBV18|few|.
CASSPRGITYEQYF
TGTGCCAGCTCACCGCGTGGGATAACCTACGAGCAGTACTTC
>TRBJ2-7|TRBV28|.|TRBD1
CASGTGAPYEQYF
TGTGCCAGCGGAACAGGGGCCCCCTACGAGCAGTACTTC
>TRBJ1-2|TRBV12-3/TRBV12-4|.|TRBD1
CASSSSQGGNTF
TGTGCCAGCAGTTCGTCCCAGGGGGGCAACACCTTC
>TRBJ2-5|TRBV28|.|.
CASSLLSWQETQYF
TGTGCCAGCAGTTTGTTGAGTTGGCAAGAGACCCAGTACTTC
>TRBJ2-7|TRBV6-1|.|.
CASSGDHYEQYF
TGTGCCAGCAGTGGGGACCACTACGAGCAGTACTTC
>TRBJ2-3|TRBV24-1|.|.
CATRESHRNADTQYF
TGTGCCACCAGGGAATCCCACAGGAACGCAGATACGCAGTATTTT
>TRBJ2-1|TRBV4-1|few|TRBD1
CASSQVPSAGGEQFF
TGCGCCAGCAGCCAAGTCCCCTCGGCAGGGGGTGAGCAGTTCTTC
>TRBJ1-5|TRBV6-1|few|.
CASSATGHSNQPQHF
TGTGCCAGCAGTGCGACAGGACATAGCAATCAGCCCCAGCATTTT
>TRBJ2-5|TRBV24-1|few|.
CATSDPQGGQETQYF
TGTGCCACCAGTGACCCACAGGGAGGGCAAGAGACCCAGTACTTC
>TRBJ1-5|TRBV5-1|.|.
CASSWDGQINQPQHF
TGCGCCAGCAGCTGGGACGGCCAAATAAATCAGCCCCAGCATTTT
>TRBJ2-1|TRBV6-1|.|TRBD2
CASSEERDEFF
TGTGCCAGCAGTGAAGAGCGGGACGAGTTCTTC
>TRBJ1-4|TRBV28|.|.
CASSLSYEKLFF
TGTGCCAGCAGTTTATCATACGAAAAACTGTTTTTT
>TRBJ1-5|TRBV27|.|.
CASSLFWGSNQPQHF
TGTGCCAGCAGCCTATTTTGGGGGAGCAATCAGCCCCAGCATTTT
>TRBJ2-3|TRBV2|.|.
CASSRALSTDTQYF
TGTGCCAGCTCTCGGGCGCTAAGCACAGATACGCAGTATTTT
>TRBJ2-1|TRBV29-1|few|.
CSVLPGEGNEQFF
TGCAGCGTTCTGCCCGGCGAGGGCAATGAGCAGTTCTTC
>TRBJ2-7|TRBV12-3/TRBV12-4|.|.
CASRLAEGNSYEQYF
TGTGCCAGCAGGTTAGCGGAGGGCAACTCCTACGAGCAGTACTTC
>TRBJ2-7|TRBV12-3/TRBV12-4|many|.
CASSVDIWDEQYF
TGTGCCAGCAGTGTAGACATCTGGGACGAGCAGTACTTC
>TRBJ2-1|TRBV20-1|few|TRBD2
CSATGTSGFDEQFF
TGCAGTGCTACCGGGACTAGCGGGTTCGATGAGCAGTTCTTC
>TRBJ1-5|TRBV3-1|.|.
CASSQDSSHNQPQHF
TGTGCCAGCAGCCAAGATAGCAGCCACAATCAGCCCCAGCATTTT
>TRBJ2-1|TRBV11-2|once|TRBD2
CASSRRGLAGPLRYNEQFF
TGTGCCAGCAGTCGTAGGGGACTAGCGGGGCCCCTCAGATACAATGAGCAGTTCTTC
>TRBJ2-1|TRBV24-1|.|.
CATSDLPGEPKYNEQFF
TGTGCCACCAGTGACCTACCGGGGGAGCCAAAATACAATGAGCAGTTCTTC
>TRBJ2-7|TRBV2|.|.
CASSLWGDNSYEQYF
TGTGCCAGCAGTCTATGGGGGGACAACTCCTACGAGCAGTACTTC